This is a list of T cell receptor beta chains from one sample in a study of T-cell reconstitution after alpha-beta-depleted transplantation in children. TCRdb redid the calling of the PCR reads with MiXCR, one entry per CDR3 protein. The sample comprises 900,000 or so distinct CDR3 sequences, 15% to 20% of which are singletons, and approximately 4.5% rests with the top ten. The sample in question was PBMCs, mostly from graft donor cells, obtained 360 days after TCRalphabeta/CD19-depleted stem cell transplant. These receptors originate from a male patient under 18 who had a stem cell transplant for acute lymphoblastic leukemia, so the T cells may come from the graft donor. CDR3s include the opening cysteine and the closing phenylalanine or tryptophan. Each record gives: clone size, J gene, V gene, D gene, CDR3 protein, CDR3 DNA. D genes are given only for firm matches. Clone size is given for some rows only: seen once, a few or many times, or a class if the clone is expanded.

.	TRBJ2-2	TRBV9	.	CASSVEIRRGGRTANTGELFF	TGTGCCAGCAGCGTAGAGATACGTAGGGGGGGAAGGACAGCGAACACCGGGGAGCTGTTTTTT
.	TRBJ2-3	TRBV5-1	.	CASRWSGFLFTDTQYF	TGCGCCAGCAGATGGTCGGGCTTCCTTTTCACAGATACGCAGTATTTT
few	TRBJ1-2	TRBV10-3	.	CAISGDYGYTF	TGTGCCATCAGTGGGGACTATGGCTACACCTTC
.	TRBJ2-4	TRBV6-1	TRBD2	CASSPGLVAKNIQYF	TGTGCCAGCAGCCCCGGACTAGTGGCCAAAAACATTCAGTACTTC
.	TRBJ1-2	TRBV12-3/TRBV12-4	.	CASSQGGSYGYTF	TGTGCCAGCAGCCAGGGTGGATCCTATGGCTACACCTTC
few	TRBJ2-3	TRBV29-1	.	CSVPAASTDTQYF	TGCAGCGTCCCAGCGGCTAGCACAGATACGCAGTATTTT
.	TRBJ2-2	TRBV20-1	.	CSESPKYTGELFF	TGCAGTGAGTCCCCGAAGTACACCGGGGAGCTGTTTTTT
.	TRBJ2-1	TRBV10-3	.	CAISHRGRAASYNEQFF	TGTGCCATCAGTCACCGGGGGCGCGCGGCCTCCTACAATGAGCAGTTCTTC
.	TRBJ2-7	TRBV29-1	TRBD2	CSVEDNTSGYEQYF	TGCAGCGTTGAAGACAACACTAGCGGATACGAGCAGTACTTC
few	TRBJ2-7	TRBV5-1	TRBD2	CASSLGLADSSYEQYF	TGCGCCAGCAGCTTGGGACTAGCGGATAGCTCCTACGAGCAGTACTTC
many	TRBJ2-7	TRBV11-2	TRBD2	CASSPWRGLAGFPYEQYF	TGTGCCAGCAGCCCATGGCGGGGACTAGCGGGATTTCCCTACGAGCAGTACTTC
.	TRBJ2-1	TRBV11-2	.	CASSTPVRPGAYVYEQFF	TGTGCCAGCAGCACCCCCGTCAGGCCAGGGGCCTACGTCTATGAGCAGTTCTTC
few	TRBJ2-3	TRBV5-1	TRBD2	CASSHLGLDLSTDTQYF	TGCGCCAGCAGCCACCTAGGACTAGATCTTAGCACAGATACGCAGTATTTT
many	TRBJ2-1	TRBV20-1	.	CSATDGNNEQFF	TGCAGTGCTACGGACGGTAACAATGAGCAGTTCTTC
.	TRBJ2-5	TRBV29-1	.	CSAAGTPKETQYF	TGCAGCGCCGCCGGGACACCTAAAGAGACCCAGTACTTC
once	TRBJ2-5	TRBV27	.	CASSLKAGGRRETQYF	TGTGCCAGCAGTTTAAAGGCAGGGGGGCGACGAGAGACCCAGTACTTC
.	TRBJ2-2	TRBV5-1	.	CASSLRGSSRTGELFF	TGCGCCAGCAGCTTGAGAGGGAGTAGCCGCACCGGGGAGCTGTTTTTT
.	TRBJ2-5	TRBV18	.	CASSPPNGEEETQYF	TGTGCCAGCTCACCACCGAACGGGGAGGAGGAGACCCAGTACTTC
many	TRBJ2-1	TRBV27	TRBD1	CASSSGQLNEQFF	TGTGCCAGCAGTTCGGGACAGCTCAATGAGCAGTTCTTC
.	TRBJ2-7	TRBV5-1	TRBD1	CASSLGPQGAPYEQYF	TGCGCCAGCAGCTTGGGGCCACAGGGGGCGCCCTACGAGCAGTACTTC
few	TRBJ2-7	TRBV7-2	TRBD2	CASSSTSGRSYEQYF	TGTGCCAGCAGCTCGACTAGCGGGAGATCCTACGAGCAGTACTTC
.	TRBJ1-5	TRBV15	.	CATSKTRQAWGYQPQHF	TGTGCCACCAGCAAAACTCGACAGGCATGGGGCTATCAGCCCCAGCATTTT
.	TRBJ1-1	TRBV18	.	CASSRREGLNPEAFF	TGTGCCAGCTCACGGCGCGAAGGTTTGAACCCTGAAGCTTTCTTT
few	TRBJ2-3	TRBV10-3	TRBD2	CAIRGTSGGTDTQYF	TGTGCCATCAGGGGGACTAGCGGGGGCACAGATACGCAGTATTTT
.	TRBJ2-1	TRBV5-1	.	CASSLGTPEPYNEQFF	TGCGCCAGCAGCTTGGGGACTCCCGAACCATACAATGAGCAGTTCTTC
.	TRBJ1-2	TRBV5-1	TRBD1	CASSPWDRGPYGYTF	TGCGCCAGCAGCCCATGGGACAGGGGGCCTTATGGCTACACCTTC
few	TRBJ2-7	TRBV5-1	TRBD1	CASSPDRASSYEQYF	TGCGCCAGCAGCCCCGACAGGGCCAGCTCCTACGAGCAGTACTTC
.	TRBJ1-5	TRBV19	TRBD1	CASSGLQGEGQPQHF	TGTGCCAGTAGTGGCTTACAGGGGGAAGGTCAGCCCCAGCATTTT
many	TRBJ2-1	TRBV7-3	TRBD2	CASSLGTSGRSYNEQFF	TGTGCCAGCAGCTTAGGGACTAGCGGGAGAAGCTACAATGAGCAGTTCTTC
.	TRBJ2-7	TRBV12-3/TRBV12-4	TRBD2	CASSKLASSYEQYF	TGTGCCAGCAGCAAACTAGCGAGTTCCTACGAGCAGTACTTC
few	TRBJ2-1	TRBV12-3/TRBV12-4	.	CASSLEARTYNEQFF	TGTGCCAGCAGTTTAGAGGCTAGAACCTACAATGAGCAGTTCTTC
.	TRBJ1-2	TRBV7-6	.	CASSLAAGEVYGYTF	TGTGCCAGCAGCTTAGCGGCAGGGGAAGTCTATGGCTACACCTTC
.	TRBJ2-4	TRBV7-8	TRBD2	CASSSWTSGFRLAKNIQYF	TGTGCCAGCAGCTCATGGACTAGCGGGTTCAGGCTAGCCAAAAACATTCAGTACTTC
.	TRBJ1-6	TRBV7-2	.	CASSPGRLYNSPLHF	TGTGCCAGCAGCCCGGGACGGTTGTATAATTCACCCCTCCACTTT
few	TRBJ1-1	TRBV19	.	CASSIFSANTEAFF	TGTGCCAGTAGTATATTCTCAGCGAACACTGAAGCTTTCTTT
many	TRBJ2-3	TRBV4-1	.	CASSQALFTDTQYF	TGCGCCAGCAGCCAAGCTCTATTCACAGATACGCAGTATTTT
few	TRBJ2-3	TRBV4-1	.	CASSLPLGGSTDTQYF	TGCGCCAGCAGCCTCCCTCTGGGCGGGTCCACAGATACGCAGTATTTT
.	TRBJ2-1	TRBV11-1	TRBD2	CASSGGARHRLAGDDEQFF	TGTGCCAGCAGCGGGGGGGCCCGGCATCGACTAGCGGGAGACGATGAGCAGTTCTTC
.	TRBJ2-3	TRBV12-3/TRBV12-4	TRBD2	CASSFPGGRAEEGTQYF	TGTGCCAGCAGTTTTCCCGGCGGGAGGGCCGAGGAAGGTACGCAGTATTTT
.	TRBJ1-1	TRBV20-1	.	CSATLGGGWGKTEAFF	TGCAGTGCTACCCTCGGGGGGGGGTGGGGTAAGACTGAAGCTTTCTTT
.	TRBJ1-5	TRBV3-1	TRBD1	CASSQRQGAFQPQHF	TGTGCCAGCAGCCAAAGACAGGGGGCATTTCAGCCCCAGCATTTT
.	TRBJ2-1	TRBV20-1	.	CSGGDSYSYNEQFF	TGCAGCGGGGGGGACAGCTACTCCTACAATGAGCAGTTCTTC